The rows below give T cell receptor beta chains drawn from one sample of a study of CXCR3-negative and CXCR3-positive naive CD8 T cells. Reanalyzing the 5' RACE reads, TCRdb keeps one entry per CDR3 protein, without DNA. The sample has about 50,000 distinct CDR3 sequences. Sequencing used naive CXCR3+ CD8+ T cells from blood. Source of these receptors: a human donor in good health. Some clones in this sample may be carry-over from other donors' samples. CDR3s include the opening cysteine and the closing phenylalanine or tryptophan.

j_gene	v_gene	CDR3aa
TRBJ1-4	TRBV7-2	CASSFPESEGEKLFF
TRBJ2-7	TRBV29-1	CSVEEIGRGLYEQYF
TRBJ2-5	TRBV12-3/TRBV12-4	CASSFRAGGLRETQYF
TRBJ1-2	TRBV7-2	CASSLGPTPNYGYTF
TRBJ1-2	TRBV29-1	CSVASGMNYGYTF
TRBJ2-7	TRBV6-2/TRBV6-3	CASNEVTGKSEQYF
TRBJ1-1	TRBV27	CASSLSAGGNTEAFF
TRBJ2-2	TRBV11-2	CASSYRGTGELFF
TRBJ2-3	TRBV6-5	CASSYFSPSTDTQYF
TRBJ2-7	TRBV7-6	CASSNYRQGISYEQYF
TRBJ2-3	TRBV24-1	CATSDLGLSTDTQYF
TRBJ2-7	TRBV5-4	CASSFPAGAEEQYF
TRBJ2-5	TRBV10-3	CAISESGAETQYF
TRBJ1-1	TRBV14	CASSQGYRGGNTEAFF
TRBJ1-1	TRBV6-6	CASSLRTERDTEAFF
TRBJ2-3	TRBV29-1	CSVEGTSTDTQYF
TRBJ2-4	TRBV15	CATSKPGTGQAKNIQYF
TRBJ2-1	TRBV12-3/TRBV12-4	CASNSGGNRNEQFF
TRBJ2-1	TRBV28	CASRGLAGVRYNEQFF
TRBJ2-3	TRBV29-1	CSVEGDSTDTQYF
TRBJ1-2	TRBV4-3	CASSQDQGVTSYGYTF
TRBJ2-1	TRBV9	CASSVSGISYNEQFF
TRBJ1-2	TRBV12-3/TRBV12-4	CASSSLSGQNYGYTF
TRBJ2-3	TRBV12-3/TRBV12-4	CASSSSRPDTQYF
TRBJ2-3	TRBV5-4	CAGSLDPSGGWASTDTQYF
TRBJ2-7	TRBV3-1	CASSQEWDRPYEQYF